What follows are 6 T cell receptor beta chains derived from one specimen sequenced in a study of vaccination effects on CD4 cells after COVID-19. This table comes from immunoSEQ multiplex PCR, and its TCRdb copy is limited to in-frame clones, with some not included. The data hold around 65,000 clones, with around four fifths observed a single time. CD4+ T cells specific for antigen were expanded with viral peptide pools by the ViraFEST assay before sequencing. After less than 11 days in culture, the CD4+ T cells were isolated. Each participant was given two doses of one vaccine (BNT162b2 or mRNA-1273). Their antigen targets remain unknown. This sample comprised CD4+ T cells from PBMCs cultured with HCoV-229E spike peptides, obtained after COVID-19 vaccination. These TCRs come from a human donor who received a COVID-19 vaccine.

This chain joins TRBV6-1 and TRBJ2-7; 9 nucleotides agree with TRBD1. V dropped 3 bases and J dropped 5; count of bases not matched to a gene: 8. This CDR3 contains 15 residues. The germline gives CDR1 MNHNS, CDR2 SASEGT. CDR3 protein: CASSEIWDRDHEQYV. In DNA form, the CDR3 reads TGTGCCAGCAGTGAGATATGGGACAGGGACCACGAGCAGTACGTC.

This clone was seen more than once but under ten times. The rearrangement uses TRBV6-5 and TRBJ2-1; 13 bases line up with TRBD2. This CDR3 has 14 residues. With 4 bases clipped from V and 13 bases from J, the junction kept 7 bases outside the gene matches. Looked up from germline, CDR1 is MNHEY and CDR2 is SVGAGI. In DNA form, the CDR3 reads TGTGCCAGCAGTTCTACTAGCGGGGGGGCTAGACAGTTCTTC. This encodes CASSSTSGGARQFF.

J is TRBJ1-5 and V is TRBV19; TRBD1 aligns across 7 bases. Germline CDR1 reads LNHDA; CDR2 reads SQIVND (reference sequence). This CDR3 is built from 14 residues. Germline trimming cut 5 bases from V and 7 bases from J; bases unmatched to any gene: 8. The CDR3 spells CASSGGQVHQPQHF. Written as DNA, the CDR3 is TGTGCCAGTAGTGGCGGACAGGTACACCAGCCCCAGCATTTT.

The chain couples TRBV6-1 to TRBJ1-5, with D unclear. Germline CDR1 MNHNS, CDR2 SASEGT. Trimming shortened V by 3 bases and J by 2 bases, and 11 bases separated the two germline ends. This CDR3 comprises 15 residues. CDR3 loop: CASSDPDVRNQPQHF. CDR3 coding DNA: TGTGCCAGCAGTGACCCAGACGTGCGCAATCAGCCCCAGCATTTT.

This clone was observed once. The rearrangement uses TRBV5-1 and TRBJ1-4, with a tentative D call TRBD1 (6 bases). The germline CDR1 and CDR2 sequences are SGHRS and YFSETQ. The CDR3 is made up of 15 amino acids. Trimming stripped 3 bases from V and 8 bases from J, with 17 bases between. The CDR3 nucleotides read TGCGCCAGCAGCTGGTATCAGGCCACAGGGGAAAAACTGTTTTTT. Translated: CASSWYQATGEKLFF. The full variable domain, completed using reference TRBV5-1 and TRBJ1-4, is KAGVTQTPRYLIKTRGQQVTLSCSPISGHRSVSWYQQTPGQGLQFLFEYFSETQRNKGNFPGRFSGRQFSNSRSEMNVSTLELGDSALYLCASSWYQATGEKLFFGSGTQLSVL.

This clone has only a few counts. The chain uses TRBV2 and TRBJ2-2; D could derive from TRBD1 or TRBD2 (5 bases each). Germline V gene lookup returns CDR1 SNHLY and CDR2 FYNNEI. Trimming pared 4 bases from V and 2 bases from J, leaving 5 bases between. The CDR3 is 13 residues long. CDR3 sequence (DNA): TGTGCCAGCAGTGGGGACAACACCGGGGAGCTGTTTTTT. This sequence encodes CASSGDNTGELFF.